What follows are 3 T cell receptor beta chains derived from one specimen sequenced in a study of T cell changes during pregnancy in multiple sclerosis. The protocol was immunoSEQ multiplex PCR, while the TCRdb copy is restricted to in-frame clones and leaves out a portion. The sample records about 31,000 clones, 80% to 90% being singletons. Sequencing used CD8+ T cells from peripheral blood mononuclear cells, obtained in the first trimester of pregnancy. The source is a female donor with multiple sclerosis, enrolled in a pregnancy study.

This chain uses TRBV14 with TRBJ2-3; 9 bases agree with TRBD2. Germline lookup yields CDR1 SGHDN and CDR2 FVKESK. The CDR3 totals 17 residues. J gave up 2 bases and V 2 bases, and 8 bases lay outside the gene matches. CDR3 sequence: CASSQSSGDFITDTQYF. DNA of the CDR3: TGTGCCAGCAGCCAATCTAGCGGGGATTTCATCACAGATACGCAGTATTTT.

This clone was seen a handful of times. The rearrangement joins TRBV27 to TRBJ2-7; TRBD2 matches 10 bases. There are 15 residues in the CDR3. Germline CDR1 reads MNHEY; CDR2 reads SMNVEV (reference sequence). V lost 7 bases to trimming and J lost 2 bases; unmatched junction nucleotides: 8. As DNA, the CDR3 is TGTGCCAGCACCCGAGTAGCGGGGGGCCCCTACGAGCAGTACTTC. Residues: CASTRVAGGPYEQYF.

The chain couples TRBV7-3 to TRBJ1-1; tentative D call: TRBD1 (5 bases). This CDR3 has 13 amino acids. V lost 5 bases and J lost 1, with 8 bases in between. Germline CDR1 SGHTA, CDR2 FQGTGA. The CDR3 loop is CASSLTGNTEAFF. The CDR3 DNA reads TGTGCCAGCAGCCTCACAGGGAACACTGAAGCTTTCTTT.